A selection of T cell receptor beta chains follows, all from one sample in a study of sequential checkpoint blockade in melanoma. Here immunoSEQ multiplex PCR was the method, and the copy in TCRdb shows in-frame clones only, minus some. The profile shows under 15,000 clones, approximately 82% of them singletons. The specimen was CD8+ T cells sorted from blood (inferred from file names), collected from a patient given nivolumab and ipilimumab in sequence. These receptors all come from a human donor with melanoma. Each CDR3 is given with its conserved first and last residue. Each record gives: clone size, V gene, J gene, D gene, CDR3 DNA, CDR3 protein. The D gene is left open where the match is weak. The size of a clone is reported for some rows only, either as once, few or many, or as a class for expanded clones.

.	TRBV29-1	TRBJ2-2	.	TGCAGCGGTTACAGGGAAGCGAACACCGGGGAGCTGTTTTTT	CSGYREANTGELFF
.	TRBV28	TRBJ1-2	.	TGTGCCAGCAGTTCGCTTGACAGGAGGCCGAGTGGCTACACCTTC	CASSSLDRRPSGYTF
.	TRBV4-1	TRBJ2-5	.	TGCGCCAGCAGCCAGGGGGGTTTACGGACCCAGTACTTC	CASSQGGLRTQYF
.	TRBV13	TRBJ2-2	TRBD1	TGTGCCAGCAGCCCGCGGGACAGGGTCACCGGGGAGCTGTTTTTT	CASSPRDRVTGELFF
.	TRBV18	TRBJ1-2	.	TGTGCCAGCTCACCGGATGGGACACGAGCTAACTATGGCTACACCTTC	CASSPDGTRANYGYTF
once	TRBV19	TRBJ2-7	TRBD2	TGTGCCAGTAGCACTTCTAGCGGGGGCCCGACCTACGAGCAGTACTTC	CASSTSSGGPTYEQYF
.	TRBV19	TRBJ2-7	.	TGTGCCAGTAGCCTTACGGGAGCCTACGAGCAGTACTTC	CASSLTGAYEQYF
large	TRBV25-1	TRBJ1-6	.	TGTGCCAGCAGTGAGATGACGGCAAGTGCGGTTTATAATTCACCCCTCCACTTT	CASSEMTASAVYNSPLHF
.	TRBV4-2	TRBJ2-7	.	TGTGCCAGCAGCTTGGGTGCGGGCCCCTCCTACGAGCAGTACTTC	CASSLGAGPSYEQYF
.	TRBV29-1	TRBJ2-7	TRBD1	TGCAGCGCCCGAAAGGGACAGGGGGCCAACGAGCAGTACTTC	CSARKGQGANEQYF
.	TRBV9	TRBJ2-1	TRBD2	TGTGCCAGCAGCACTCCTCTTAGCGGGAGGGGGGGCAATGAGCAGTTCTTC	CASSTPLSGRGGNEQFF
.	TRBV27	TRBJ2-7	TRBD2	TGTGCCAGCAGTCCGACTAGCGGGAACCCCTCCTACGAGCAGTACTTC	CASSPTSGNPSYEQYF
.	TRBV6-5	TRBJ1-5	TRBD1	TGTGCCAGCAGCGACAGGGGATATCAGCCCCAGCATTTT	CASSDRGYQPQHF
.	TRBV4-2	TRBJ2-7	.	TGTGCCAGCAGCCAAGATAGCTACGAGCAGTACTTC	CASSQDSYEQYF
.	TRBV9	TRBJ2-1	.	TGTGCCAGCAGCCGCTACAATGAGCAGTTCTTC	CASSRYNEQFF
few	TRBV7-9	TRBJ1-1	TRBD1	TGTGCCAGCAGGACCCGCCCAAGCAGGGGGAGATCTCTGAACACTGAAGCTTTCTTT	CASRTRPSRGRSLNTEAFF
.	TRBV7-9	TRBJ2-1	.	TGTGCCAGCAGCCTCCCGACAGGGAGGTCCTACAATGAGCAGTTCTTC	CASSLPTGRSYNEQFF
.	TRBV7-9	TRBJ2-7	TRBD1	TGTGCCAGCAGCACAGGGGTGTTCACCTACGAGCAGTACTTC	CASSTGVFTYEQYF
once	TRBV5-3	TRBJ1-4	TRBD1	TGTGCCAGAAGCCAAGACAGGGGGCGAGGTGAAAAACTGTTTTTT	CARSQDRGRGEKLFF
.	TRBV27	TRBJ2-1	.	TGTGCCAGCAGCGATGAGCAGTTCTTC	CASSDEQFF
.	TRBV6-1	TRBJ1-5	.	TGTGCCAGCAGTGACCGGATACAGGGAAATCAGCCCCAGCATTTT	CASSDRIQGNQPQHF
.	TRBV19	TRBJ2-1	TRBD2	TGTGCCAGTACCCTACTAGCGGGGGCCTACAATGAGCAGTTCTTC	CASTLLAGAYNEQFF
.	TRBV6-1	TRBJ2-5	.	TGTGCCAGCAGTGAAATTATAGGGGCTGTGCGAGAGACCCAGTACTTC	CASSEIIGAVRETQYF
.	TRBV5-6	TRBJ2-7	.	TGTGCCAGCAGCTTGGAGGGGATGGAGCAGTACTTC	CASSLEGMEQYF
.	TRBV6-1	TRBJ2-7	TRBD1	TGTGCCAGCAGTCTACGACAGGGTCGGTACGAGCAGTACTTC	CASSLRQGRYEQYF
.	TRBV29-1	TRBJ2-6	.	TGCAGCGTTGTAGCGTTCTCTGGGGCCAACGTCCTGACTTTC	CSVVAFSGANVLTF
.	TRBV7-9	TRBJ2-7	TRBD1	TGTGCCAGCAGCCGTACAGGGGGGAGCTCCTACGAGCAGTACTTC	CASSRTGGSSYEQYF
.	TRBV19	TRBJ1-5	.	TGTGCCAGTAGTATGCAGATTTATAGCAATCAGCCCCAGCATTTT	CASSMQIYSNQPQHF
.	TRBV5-8	TRBJ2-2	.	TGTGCCAGCAGCTTGGATCCCTGGGAGCTGTTTTTT	CASSLDPWELFF
once	TRBV4-1	TRBJ1-2	TRBD1	TGCGCCAGCAGCCAAGGGAGGGGGCGGAATGGCTACACCTTC	CASSQGRGRNGYTF
.	TRBV5-1	TRBJ2-5	.	TGCGCCAGCAGCTTAACCTCGACAGGCCCGCAAGAGACCCAGTACTTC	CASSLTSTGPQETQYF
.	TRBV27	TRBJ2-3	TRBD2	TGTGCCAGCAGTCCCGGGACGTGGTCGGGCGGGGGAACAGATACGCAGTATTTT	CASSPGTWSGGGTDTQYF
.	TRBV25-1	TRBJ2-6	.	TGTGCCAGCAGTGATGACAGTGGACAAAGTCGGGCCAACGTCCTGACTTTC	CASSDDSGQSRANVLTF
.	TRBV9	TRBJ2-7	.	TGTGCCAGCGGCTGGGAGGACGAGCAGTACTTC	CASGWEDEQYF
.	TRBV11-1	TRBJ2-7	.	TGTGCCAGCAGCCTACCTACCTACGAGCAGTACTTC	CASSLPTYEQYF
.	TRBV27	TRBJ1-5	.	TGTGCCAGCAGTTCCTCGGGCAGGGGCCCCAATCAGCCCCAGCATTTT	CASSSSGRGPNQPQHF
.	TRBV9	TRBJ2-3	TRBD2	TGTGCCAGCAGCCCCCGGAGCGGGAGGGCCGATTGGGCAGATACGCAGTATTTT	CASSPRSGRADWADTQYF
few	TRBV7-3	TRBJ2-3	.	TGTGCCAGCAGCTTACGAAGGGGGGGCCGGGCAGATACGCAGTATTTT	CASSLRRGGRADTQYF
.	TRBV7-9	TRBJ1-2	.	TGTGCCAGCAGCTTAGGGGGAAGGGGCTATGGCTACACCTTC	CASSLGGRGYGYTF
.	TRBV7-9	TRBJ2-3	TRBD1	TGTGCCAGCAGACAACCGGGACAGGGGACCACAGATACGCAGTATTTT	CASRQPGQGTTDTQYF
.	TRBV27	TRBJ2-7	TRBD1	TGTGCCAGCAGTTGGGACCCCGGGACAGCCTACGAGCAGTACTTC	CASSWDPGTAYEQYF
.	TRBV28	TRBJ2-1	.	TGTGCCAGCAGTCCTTACAATGAGCAGTTCTTC	CASSPYNEQFF
.	TRBV7-6	TRBJ2-2	TRBD2	TGTGCCAGCAGCTTACGGCCTAGCGGGAGGGGGAACACCGGGGAGCTGTTTTTT	CASSLRPSGRGNTGELFF
.	TRBV4-3	TRBJ2-5	.	TGCGCCAGCAGCCAGGAAAGCATGCGGGAGACCCAGTACTTC	CASSQESMRETQYF
.	TRBV11-3	TRBJ2-1	TRBD2	TGTGCCAGCAGCCCCGGGACTAGCGGGAGGGGAAGGGAGCAGTTCTTC	CASSPGTSGRGREQFF
.	TRBV7-2	TRBJ2-2	TRBD2	TGTGCCAGCAGCTTAACAGGACTAGCGGGAGACGCGAACACCGGGGAGCTGTTTTTT	CASSLTGLAGDANTGELFF
.	TRBV10-3	TRBJ2-3	.	TGTGCCATCAGACAAGACAGAGATACGCAGTATTTT	CAIRQDRDTQYF
.	TRBV6-1	TRBJ1-3	.	TGTGCCAGCAGTGGTAACGCGGGGGTCTACTCTGGAAACACCATATATTTT	CASSGNAGVYSGNTIYF
.	TRBV13	TRBJ2-7	TRBD2	TGTGCCAGCAGCTTAGGGCTAGCGGGAGGGTATGGTGGGCAGTACTTC	CASSLGLAGGYGGQYF
.	TRBV29-1	TRBJ1-1	TRBD1	TGCAGCGTTGAAGACAGGGGGCAGAACACTGAAGCTTTCTTT	CSVEDRGQNTEAFF
once	TRBV4-1	TRBJ1-1	.	TGCGCCAGCAGCCAAGAACCAGGGGCCCGAAACACTGAAGCTTTCTTT	CASSQEPGARNTEAFF
.	TRBV7-2	TRBJ1-1	TRBD1	TGTGCCAGCAGCTTGGGGACAGGGCCCTATCGCCTTGAAGCTTTCTTT	CASSLGTGPYRLEAFF
once	TRBV7-9	TRBJ1-4	.	TGTGCCAGCAGCCCCGCGGGGTTTAATGAAAAACTGTTTTTT	CASSPAGFNEKLFF
.	TRBV4-3	TRBJ1-2	TRBD1	TGCGCCAGCAGCCCCTCGACAGGGAGAAGAAACTACACCTTC	CASSPSTGRRNYTF
.	TRBV19	TRBJ2-2	TRBD1	TGTGCCACCACCGACAGGGTGGTCACCGGGGAGCTGTTTTTT	CATTDRVVTGELFF